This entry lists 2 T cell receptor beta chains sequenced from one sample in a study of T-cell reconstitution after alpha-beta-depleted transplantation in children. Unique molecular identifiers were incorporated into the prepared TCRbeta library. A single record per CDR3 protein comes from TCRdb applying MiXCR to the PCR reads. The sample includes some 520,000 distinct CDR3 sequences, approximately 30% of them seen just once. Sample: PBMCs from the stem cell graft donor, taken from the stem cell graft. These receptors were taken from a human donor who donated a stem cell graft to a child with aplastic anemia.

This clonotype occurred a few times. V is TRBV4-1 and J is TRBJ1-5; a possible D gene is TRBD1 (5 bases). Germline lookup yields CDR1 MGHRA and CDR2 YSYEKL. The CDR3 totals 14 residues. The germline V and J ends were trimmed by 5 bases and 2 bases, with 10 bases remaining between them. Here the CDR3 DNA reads TGCGCCAGCAGCTACGACAGAGGCAATCAGCCCCAGCATTTT. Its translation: CASSYDRGNQPQHF.

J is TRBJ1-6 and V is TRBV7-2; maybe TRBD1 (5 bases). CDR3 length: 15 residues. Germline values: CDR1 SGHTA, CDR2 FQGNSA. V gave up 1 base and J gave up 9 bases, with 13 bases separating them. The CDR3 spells CASSLEAGSSSPLHF. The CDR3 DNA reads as TGTGCCAGCAGCTTAGAGGCAGGGTCGAGTTCACCCCTCCACTTT.